The 32 T cell receptor beta chains reported below all come from one sample, sequenced in a study of T-cell reconstitution after alpha-beta-depleted transplantation in children. Preparation of the TCRbeta library was carried out with unique molecular identifiers. TCRdb fed the PCR reads into MiXCR, producing one record per CDR3 protein. The repertoire holds 150,000 to 200,000 distinct CDR3 sequences, with roughly 14% as singletons. The source was PBMCs from the stem cell graft donor, collected from the stem cell graft. The receptor source for this set is a human donor who donated a stem cell graft to a child with acute lymphoblastic leukemia.

This clonotype was counted between two and nine times. The chain recombines TRBV9 with TRBJ2-5, with 14 bases that match TRBD2. Trimming removed 4 bases from V and 7 bases from J; junction bases left unmatched: 6. Germline V gene data show CDR1 as SGDLS and CDR2 as YYNGEE. The CDR3 runs to 15 residues. CDR3 sequence reads: CASSPGTSGSGTQYF. The DNA for the CDR3 is TGTGCCAGCAGCCCGGGGACTAGCGGGAGTGGGACCCAGTACTTC.

To note about this clonotype: Since a much larger clone is just one base distant, this may be a read error. The V gene is TRBV12-3 or TRBV12-4, the J gene TRBJ1-1; D gene ambiguous. CDR3 length: 14 amino acids. V lost 5 bases, J lost 3 bases, and 13 bases lay in between. The CDR3, as DNA: TGTGCCAGCAGTCGGGAGAGAGGTGACACTGAAGCTTTCTTT. Protein sequence: CASSRERGDTEAFF.

At least ten counts were recorded for this clonotype. The V gene is TRBV5-6, the J gene TRBJ2-1, with TRBD2 matching 7 bases. CDR1 is SGHDT, CDR2 YYEEEE, per germline. This CDR3 region has 16 residues. Trimming at V came to 1 base and at J to 5 bases, leaving 9 bases not matched to a gene. The DNA for the CDR3 is TGTGCCAGCAGCTTGACGGCCCTAGCGGACGACAATGAGCAGTTCTTC. Its protein is CASSLTALADDNEQFF.

The table lists this clonotype with a few counts. V is TRBV29-1 and J is TRBJ1-1; 8 positions agree with TRBD1. CDR3 size: 10 residues. J gave up 11 bases and V 6 bases, and 5 bases lay outside the gene matches. The germline V gene encodes CDR1 SQVTM and CDR2 ANQGSEA. The chain's CDR3 is CSVRDRQAFF. CDR3 bases: TGCAGCGTCCGGGACAGGCAGGCTTTCTTT.

This clonotype was seen ten or more times. The V and J genes are TRBV5-1 and TRBJ2-1, with TRBD2 matching 8 bases. Germline CDR1 reads SGHRS; CDR2 reads YFSETQ. J was trimmed by 5 bases and V by 1 base; bases with no gene match: 2. This CDR3 comprises 14 residues. CDR3 sequence reads: CASSLQAGDNEQFF. CDR3 coding DNA: TGCGCCAGCAGCTTGCAAGCGGGGGACAATGAGCAGTTCTTC.

A remark on this clonotype: Germline is not matched at one junction end, which may reflect a read error. This rearrangement joins TRBV4-2 to TRBJ2-1; 10 bases fit TRBD2. The CDR3 covers 15 residues. CDR1 and CDR2 (germline): LGHNA, YNFKEQ. Here the CDR3 DNA reads TGTGCCAGCAGCCCCGGCCTTGCTAGCGGGAGACATAGGGGGTTC. Protein product: CASSPGLASGRHRGF.

This clonotype was observed a few times. The chain joins TRBV7-2 to TRBJ2-2, with TRBD2 as a possible D gene (6 bases). The CDR3 totals 14 residues. Germline-derived CDR1 and CDR2 are SGHTA and FQGNSA. Trimming stripped 6 bases from V and 4 bases from J, with 12 bases between. The CDR3 here is CASSPARGTGELFF. CDR3 in DNA: TGTGCCAGCAGTCCCGCGCGGGGCACCGGGGAGCTGTTTTTT.

There are many counts of this clonotype. The V call is TRBV2, the J call TRBJ2-3; D possibly corresponds to TRBD1 (5 bases). This CDR3 comprises 13 residues. From germline, CDR1 is SNHLY and CDR2 FYNNEI. Trimming left V 6 bases short and J 5 bases short, with 12 bases between. This CDR3 reads CASREPRVDTQYF. In DNA, the CDR3 is TGTGCCAGCAGGGAACCCAGGGTAGATACGCAGTATTTT.

This clonotype was recorded many times. V gene TRBV5-1 combines with J gene TRBJ2-7; 13 bases match TRBD2. The CDR3 totals 16 residues. Germline CDR1 is SGHRS and CDR2 is YFSETQ. Trimming at V came to 4 bases and at J to 3 bases, leaving 7 bases not matched to a gene. The CDR3 nucleotides read TGCGCCAGCAGCCTGGGACTAGCGGGGAGCTTCTACGAGCAGTACTTC. Translating gives CASSLGLAGSFYEQYF. Combining the CDR3 with reference TRBV5-1 and TRBJ2-7 gives the whole variable domain KAGVTQTPRYLIKTRGQQVTLSCSPISGHRSVSWYQQTPGQGLQFLFEYFSETQRNKGNFPGRFSGRQFSNSRSEMNVSTLELGDSALYLCASSLGLAGSFYEQYFGPGTRLTVT.

This clonotype has at least ten counts. The J gene is TRBJ1-6, the V gene TRBV5-1; D uncertain. V was shortened by 0 bases and J by 6 bases, with 7 bases between the two germline ends. The CDR3 covers 14 residues. From germline, CDR1 is SGHRS and CDR2 YFSETQ. CDR3 bases: TGCGCCAGCAGCTTGGGGCGGACTAATTCACCCCTCCACTTT. Translated: CASSLGRTNSPLHF. Full variable domain (remainder filled in from reference TRBV5-1 and TRBJ1-6): KAGVTQTPRYLIKTRGQQVTLSCSPISGHRSVSWYQQTPGQGLQFLFEYFSETQRNKGNFPGRFSGRQFSNSRSEMNVSTLELGDSALYLCASSLGRTNSPLHFGNGTRLTVT.

This clonotype was seen repeatedly, ten times or more. This CDR3 reads CASSLESVENNEQFF. For the CDR3, the DNA is TGCGCCAGCAGCTTGGAGTCGGTAGAAAACAATGAGCAGTTCTTC. The J gene is TRBJ2-1, the V gene TRBV5-1; D is ambiguous. Trimming shortened V by 0 bases and J by 5 bases, and 12 bases separated the two germline ends. The CDR3 runs to 15 residues. The V gene's germline CDR1 is SGHRS and CDR2 YFSETQ.

This clonotype was detected many times. J is TRBJ2-7 and V is TRBV5-1; D is uncertain. The CDR3 length is 14 residues. Looked up from germline, CDR1 is SGHRS and CDR2 is YFSETQ. V was pared by 0 bases and J by 2 bases, with 9 bases between. The CDR3: CASSLGTDPYEQYF. In DNA, the CDR3 is TGCGCCAGCAGCTTGGGGACGGACCCCTACGAGCAGTACTTC.

This rearrangement joins TRBV20-1 to TRBJ1-2; D unclear. Germline V gene data show CDR1 as DFQATT and CDR2 as SNEGSKA (reference sequence). The CDR3 totals 12 residues. V was clipped by 5 bases and J by 4 bases, with 11 bases between them. The CDR3 coding sequence is TGCAGTGCTCGTGGCCGGGTCTATGGCTACACCTTC. Translating it yields CSARGRVYGYTF.

This clonotype was seen ten or more times. The V and J genes are TRBV4-1 and TRBJ2-2; 9 nucleotides line up with TRBD2. The CDR3 totals 15 residues. The junction had 6 bases not matched to a gene; V was cut back by 6 bases and J by 4 bases. Germline CDR1 is MGHRA and CDR2 is YSYEKL. The CDR3 nucleotides are TGCGCCAGCAGTCTTAGCGGGAGCGGCACCGGGGAGCTGTTTTTT. It translates to CASSLSGSGTGELFF.

This clonotype showed up many times. V gene TRBV29-1 combines with J gene TRBJ2-7; the D gene is possibly TRBD1 (6 bases). Trimming cost V 4 bases and J 2 bases, with 15 bases left between them. Looked up from germline, CDR1 is SQVTM and CDR2 is ANQGSEA. CDR3 length equals 14 residues. CDR3 region: CSVGSRGSPYEQYF. CDR3 bases: TGCAGCGTTGGAAGCAGGGGCTCCCCCTACGAGCAGTACTTC.

This clonotype was seen repeatedly, ten times or more. CDR3 in DNA: TGCGCCAGCAGCGCGACAGGGAGGAACACTGAAGCTTTCTTT. It translates to CASSATGRNTEAFF. The chain has TRBV5-1 and TRBJ1-1, with TRBD1 identical over 7 bases. CDR3 length equals 14 residues. Germline CDR1 is SGHRS and CDR2 is YFSETQ. V shed 4 bases and J 1 base; nucleotides not matched to a gene: 4.

The V call is TRBV6-5, the J call TRBJ2-7; 8 bases map to TRBD1. Germline CDR1 and CDR2: MNHEY and SVGAGI. V was pared by 2 bases and J by 5 bases, with 2 bases of the junction left unmatched. The CDR3 contains 13 residues. CDR3 sequence: CASSYTTGDEQYF. In nucleotides, the CDR3 is TGTGCCAGCAGTTACACGACAGGGGACGAGCAGTACTTC.

The rearrangement joins TRBV10-2 to TRBJ1-2, with a possible D match to TRBD1 (6 bases). V lost 4 bases to trimming and J lost 8 bases, with 14 bases between them. The CDR3 is made up of 13 amino acids. CDR1 is WSHSY and CDR2 is SAAADI in the germline V gene. The CDR3 protein is CASSANRDWGYTF. CDR3 coding DNA: TGCGCCAGCAGTGCGAACAGGGATTGGGGCTACACCTTC.

The rearrangement joins TRBV12-3 or TRBV12-4 to TRBJ2-7, with D perhaps assigned TRBD1 or TRBD2 (5 bases each). The CDR3 sequence is 14 residues long. V gave up 4 bases and J gave up 3 bases, with 13 bases separating them. The CDR3 DNA reads as TGTGCCAGCAGTTACAATGTTGGGGGCTACGAGCAGTACTTC. This gives the protein CASSYNVGGYEQYF.

Ten or more counts support this clonotype. The chain carries TRBV12-3 or TRBV12-4 and TRBJ2-3; D gene uncertain. V lost 2 bases, J lost 4 bases, and 1 base lay in between. The CDR3 loop spans 11 amino acids. DNA for the CDR3: TGTGCCAGCAGTTTACCAGATACGCAGTATTTT. Its protein product is CASSLPDTQYF.

This clonotype was found many times. This rearrangement joins TRBV11-3 to TRBJ2-1; 7 bases are a match to TRBD2. The V segment lost 3 bases and the J segment 5 bases; nucleotides outside the gene matches: 7. The germline V gene has CDR1 SGHNT and CDR2 YENEEA. This CDR3 is 15 amino acids long. CDR3 region: CASSLGGYVNNEQFF. CDR3 DNA sequence: TGTGCCAGCAGCTTGGGAGGGTACGTGAACAATGAGCAGTTCTTC.

This clonotype was found a few times. The chain uses TRBV7-2 and TRBJ2-3; no reliable D call. The CDR3 totals 13 residues. Germline CDR1 reads SGHTA; CDR2 reads FQGNSA. Trimming stripped 3 bases from V and 5 bases from J, with 9 bases between. The CDR3 sequence is CASSLGFEDTQYF. In DNA, the CDR3 is TGTGCCAGCAGCTTGGGTTTCGAAGATACGCAGTATTTT.

This clonotype was recorded many times. CDR3 region: CAISVGGSEDTQYF. DNA of the CDR3: TGTGCCATCAGTGTAGGCGGCTCAGAAGATACGCAGTATTTT. The rearrangement joins TRBV10-3 to TRBJ2-3; D remains ambiguous. CDR3 length: 14 amino acids. V was trimmed by 4 bases and J by 5 bases, leaving 13 bases between them. Germline V gene sequence: CDR1 ENHRY, CDR2 SYGVKD.

This sequence joins TRBV28 and TRBJ2-1, with TRBD2 matching over 9 bases. The CDR3 is 15 amino acids. Germline V gene sequence: CDR1 MDHEN, CDR2 SYDVKM. The V gene end was trimmed by 8 bases and the J gene end by 8 bases; junction bases not matched to a gene: 13. The DNA of the CDR3 is TGTGCCAGCCGGCCAACCGGGACTAGCAAGGATGAGCAGTTCTTC. This gives the protein CASRPTGTSKDEQFF.

This clonotype appeared many times. This chain links TRBV20-1 with TRBJ2-7; TRBD1 agrees at 7 bases. Germline CDR1 and CDR2: DFQATT and SNEGSKA (reference sequence). The CDR3 has 14 amino acids. The ends lost 2 bases at V and 3 bases at J; junction bases unmatched: 7. The chain's CDR3 is CSARRTGSDYEQYF. The CDR3 nucleotides read TGCAGTGCTAGAAGGACAGGCTCCGACTACGAGCAGTACTTC.

This clonotype showed up many times. The chain employs TRBV5-1 and TRBJ2-7, with 7 bases aligning to TRBD1. The germline CDR1 and CDR2 sequences are SGHRS and YFSETQ. This CDR3 contains 14 residues. Losses at the gene ends were 4 bases for V and 7 bases for J; bases not matched to a gene: 11. CDR3 sequence reads: CASSPEGGKREQYF. CDR3 bases: TGCGCCAGCAGCCCGGAAGGGGGCAAGAGGGAGCAGTACTTC.

This clonotype was seen more than once but under ten times. This chain uses TRBV5-1 with TRBJ1-1, with D possibly being TRBD1 (5 bases). Germline V gene data show CDR1 as SGHRS and CDR2 as YFSETQ. The V end was cut by 4 bases, the J end by 0 bases, with 10 bases between. The CDR3 has 14 residues. CDR3 nucleotides: TGCGCCAGCAGCGGAAGGGGCATGAACACTGAAGCTTTCTTT. Amino acids: CASSGRGMNTEAFF.

This clonotype was observed at least ten times. The V call is TRBV10-3, the J call TRBJ2-7, with 16 bases fitting TRBD2. Germline V gene sequence: CDR1 ENHRY, CDR2 SYGVKD. This CDR3 is 16 amino acids long. V was pared by 8 bases and J by 5 bases, with 9 bases of the junction left unmatched. The CDR3 DNA follows: TGTGCCATCGGGACTAGCGGGAGGGCCGGAGGGAACGAGCAGTACTTC. Translating gives CAIGTSGRAGGNEQYF.

The V gene is TRBV12-3 or TRBV12-4, the J gene TRBJ2-5; D is unresolved. The length of the CDR3 is 15 residues. V was pared by 6 bases and J by 6 bases, with 20 bases between. The CDR3 loop reads CASSPLNLGQKTQYF. CDR3 nucleotides: TGTGCCAGCAGCCCCCTAAACTTGGGTCAGAAGACCCAGTACTTC.

The sample holds many counts of this clonotype. The V and J genes are TRBV20-1 and TRBJ2-1; 11 positions match TRBD2. The CDR3 runs 16 residues. Germline assignment: CDR1 DFQATT and CDR2 SNEGSKA (reference sequence). Losses at the gene ends were 4 bases for V and 2 bases for J; bases not matched to a gene: 7. The CDR3 reads CSANPIAGGPYNEQFF. The CDR3 nucleotides are TGCAGTGCTAACCCTATAGCGGGAGGGCCCTACAATGAGCAGTTCTTC.

The table lists this clonotype with many counts. This chain uses TRBV19 with TRBJ1-1; 7 nucleotides agree with TRBD1. The CDR3 sequence is 17 residues long. The V and J ends lost 3 bases and 6 bases, in that order; junction bases with no gene match: 16. Germline lookup yields CDR1 LNHDA and CDR2 SQIVND (reference sequence). The CDR3 protein is CASSMTGTDSPFAEAFF. The CDR3 coding sequence is TGTGCCAGTAGTATGACAGGGACCGACTCCCCATTCGCTGAAGCTTTCTTT.

This clonotype was detected ten times or more. The V and J genes are TRBV20-1 and TRBJ2-2; D uncertain. This CDR3 has 13 residues. The ends were cut back, 6 bases at V and 7 bases at J, with 15 bases in the middle. Looked up from germline, CDR1 is DFQATT and CDR2 is SNEGSKA (reference sequence). CDR3 region: CSATPILDGELFF. CDR3 coding DNA: TGCAGTGCGACCCCCATCTTGGACGGGGAGCTGTTTTTT.